Following are 7 T cell receptor beta chains from one sample sequenced in a study of shared clonotypes between healthy human individuals. As defined, naive CD8 cells were CD45RO-negative and positively selected for CCR7, with terminally differentiated effector memory CD45RA+ cells excluded. Clones were sequenced by immunoSEQ multiplex PCR, and TCRdb holds only the in-frame ones, with some missing. This table has around 2.1 million clones, around 93% appearing once. The sample comprised naive CD8+ T cells from PBMCs. The receptors were sampled from a man between 18 and 35 years old in good health. Some clones in this sample may be carry-over from other donors' samples.

Of note for this clone: In the same sample, other DNA sequences code for this CDR3. This chain connects TRBV6-6 to TRBJ2-7; D might be TRBD1 (5 bases). The germline V gene has CDR1 MNHNY and CDR2 SVGAGI (reference sequence). The CDR3 length is 11 residues. The ends were cut back, 6 bases at V and 7 bases at J, with 10 bases in the middle. The CDR3 loop reads CASSQGGEQYF. Here the CDR3 DNA reads TGTGCCAGCAGCCAGGGTGGTGAGCAGTACTTC.

V is TRBV27 and J is TRBJ2-2, with 7 bases matching TRBD2. The CDR3 has 15 amino acids. V shed 5 bases and J 2 bases; nucleotides not matched to a gene: 5. Germline CDR1 and CDR2: MNHEY and SMNVEV (reference sequence). The CDR3: CASSPGLKNTGELFF. The CDR3 region has the DNA TGTGCCAGCAGTCCGGGACTAAAAAACACCGGGGAGCTGTTTTTT.

The chain links TRBV14 to TRBJ2-1; TRBD1 is a possible D gene (6 bases). This CDR3 spans 17 amino acids. Trimming cost V 1 base and J 1 base, with 14 bases left between them. Germline V gene sequence: CDR1 SGHDN, CDR2 FVKESK. The CDR3: CASSQVAGERSYNEQFF. Here the CDR3 DNA reads TGTGCCAGCAGCCAAGTCGCAGGGGAAAGGTCCTACAATGAGCAGTTCTTC.

In the case of this clone: This sample also contains other DNA sequences that code for the same CDR3. V usage is TRBV27 and J usage is TRBJ2-7; 7 positions agree with TRBD1. Germline assignment: CDR1 MNHEY and CDR2 SMNVEV (reference sequence). Trimming removed 5 bases from V and 1 base from J; junction bases left unmatched: 5. The CDR3 covers 14 residues. CDR3 nucleotides: TGTGCCAGCAGTGTTCTACAGGGGTCCTACGAGCAGTACTTC. It yields the protein CASSVLQGSYEQYF.

This chain links TRBV15 with TRBJ2-2; 10 bases map to TRBD2. V gave up 5 bases and J gave up 3 bases; unmatched junction bases: 6. There are 16 residues in the CDR3. From germline, CDR1 is LNHNV and CDR2 YYDKDF (reference sequence). In nucleotides, the CDR3 is TGTGCCACCAGCCCGCGGACTAGCGGTCACACCGGGGAGCTGTTTTTT. Translating gives CATSPRTSGHTGELFF.

The V and J genes are TRBV10-3 and TRBJ1-2; TRBD1 aligns across 7 bases. Germline CDR1 and CDR2: ENHRY and SYGVKD. CDR3 length: 14 amino acids. V shed 4 bases, J shed 4 bases, and the junction held 6 bases outside the gene matches. CDR3: CAISATGEGYGYTF. The CDR3 DNA reads TGTGCCATCAGTGCCACAGGGGAAGGCTATGGCTACACCTTC.

V and J are TRBV5-1 and TRBJ1-3, with 8 bases aligning to TRBD1. The CDR3 loop spans 14 amino acids. Unmatched junction bases numbered 2, after V lost 4 bases and J lost 2 bases. Germline V gene lookup returns CDR1 SGHRS and CDR2 YFSETQ. The CDR3 spells CASSAGQAGNTIYF. CDR3 bases: TGCGCCAGCAGCGCGGGACAGGCTGGAAACACCATATATTTT.